This TCR beta chain was sequenced for a study of blood T cell repertoires in COVID-19. In the study overall: Samples representing acute and convalescent COVID-19 were sourced from the United States, Italy and Spain. PBMCs, B-cell-depleted T cells, or T cells provided the cDNA or gDNA that made up the material.

In the study's own analysis: Estimated nucleated cell counts came from reference gene primer amplification. The assay was immunoSEQ multiplex PCR, and TCRdb's table has in-frame clones only and misses some. That table supplies the V and J calls and clone size; D and trimming were determined from the DNA. The sample carries 210,000 or so clones, around 80% recorded once. V gave up 6 bases and J gave up 1 base, with 9 bases separating them. Germline CDR1 is MRHNA and CDR2 is SNTAGT. CDR3 length: 14 residues. The chain is built from TRBV6-4 and TRBJ2-2; a weak D match, TRBD1 (5 bases). The TCR was taken from a human donor in a cohort sampled during active COVID-19. The specimen sequenced was peripheral blood. The CDR3 is CASSNQGNTGELFF. In DNA, the CDR3 is TGTGCCAGCAGCAACCAGGGGAACACCGGGGAGCTGTTTTTT.